Below, 5 T cell receptor beta chains from the same sample are listed, as sequenced in a study of cytomegalovirus exposure and HLA in healthy donors. The study ran its PCR with 60 Vbeta and 13 Jbeta primers. Repertoires were generated with immunoSEQ multiplex PCR, while TCRdb's copy carries only in-frame clones and drops some. This table has approximately 170,000 clones, roughly 70% appearing once. The sample comprised PBMCs. These receptor sequences come from a girl aged 5-17 years in good health and CMV-seronegative.

With regard to this clone: At one of its ends the junction is not consistent with the germline gene, which may arise from a read error. This chain joins TRBV7-7 and TRBJ2-5, with 10 bases aligning to TRBD2. This CDR3 has 16 residues. Germline V gene data show CDR1 as SSHAT and CDR2 as FNYEAQ (reference sequence). Written as DNA, the CDR3 is TGTGCTAGCAGTCCCAGCGGGGGGGCAACCAAAGAGACCCAGTACTTC. It encodes CASSPSGGATKETQYF. Full variable domain (outside the CDR3, taken from reference TRBV7-7 and TRBJ2-5): GAGVSQSPRYKVTKRGQDVTLRCDPISSHATLYWYQQALGQGPEFLTYFNYEAQPDKSGLPSDRFSAERPEGSISTLTIQRTEQRDSAMYRCASSPSGGATKETQYFGPGTRLLVL.

As concerns this clone: The DNA is omitted, as the CDR3 cannot be located on it reliably, and the CDR3 follows TCRdb's listing. The chain recombines TRBV7-8 with TRBJ2-7; TRBD1 is the table's D call and was not checked against the DNA. The CDR3 is 17 residues long, counting both termini. The germline CDR1 and CDR2 sequences are SGHVS and FQNEAQ. CDR3: CASSLLGVGTGAYEQCF.

The V call is TRBV5-1, the J call TRBJ1-1, with a tentative D call TRBD1 (6 bases). V was cut by 4 bases and J by 2 bases, with 12 bases left in between. This CDR3 has 14 amino acids. The V gene's germline CDR1 is SGHRS and CDR2 YFSETQ. CDR3 in amino acids: CASSRPGTNTEAFF. The CDR3, as DNA: TGCGCCAGCAGCCGACCGGGGACAAACACTGAAGCTTTCTTT.

CDR3 coding DNA: TGTGCCAGCAGCGCGACTAGCTCCTACGAGCAGTACTTC. This encodes CASSATSSYEQYF. The chain carries TRBV7-8 and TRBJ2-7, with TRBD2 as a possible D gene (6 bases). This CDR3 has 13 residues. V gave up 5 bases and J gave up 0 bases, with 8 bases separating them. CDR1 and CDR2 (germline): SGHVS, FQNEAQ.

This chain joins TRBV29-1 and TRBJ2-5; maybe TRBD1 (5 bases). Judging by the DNA end, TRBJ2-7 fits better; the J call may be wrong. Germline CDR1 SQVTM, CDR2 ANQGSEA. CDR3 length equals 13 residues. In DNA, the CDR3 is TGCAGCGCCCTCAGGGAATCGGGCTACGAGCAGTACTTC. Translating gives CSALRESGYEQYF.